Below, 10 T cell receptor beta chains from the same sample are listed, as sequenced in a study of identical twins. TCRdb reprocessed the 5' RACE reads with MiXCR, giving one entry per CDR3 protein. The profile shows 270,000 or so distinct CDR3 sequences, about 8.5% of them singletons. A further study also used this sample, focusing on yellow fever vaccine responses in identical twins.

The sequenced sample was CD8+ T cells sorted from blood. The receptors were gathered from a woman aged 18-35 years in good health.

This clonotype was observed many times. CDR3 coding DNA: TGCAGTGCTACTTACCCAAGGGACGGACCCTTATATGAGCAGTACTTC. Amino acids: CSATYPRDGPLYEQYF. V and J are TRBV20-1 and TRBJ2-7; D might be TRBD1 or TRBD2, each matching 5 bases. Germline loops: CDR1 DFQATT, CDR2 SNEGSKA (reference sequence). Trimming left V 4 bases short and J 7 bases short, with 26 bases between. This CDR3 contains 16 residues.

As DNA, the CDR3 is TGTGCCAGCAGCCCCCCGGCCCCAGATACGCAGTATTTT. This sequence encodes CASSPPAPDTQYF. The chain carries TRBV7-9 and TRBJ2-3; D ambiguous. V shed 5 bases and J shed 4 bases, with 10 bases lying between them. The CDR3 is 13 amino acids. The germline CDR1 and CDR2 sequences are SEHNR and FQNEAQ (reference sequence).

This clonotype has at least ten counts. The rearrangement joins TRBV12-3 or TRBV12-4 to TRBJ2-1; no definite D call. The CDR3 length is 12 residues. The V end was cut by 6 bases, the J end by 3 bases, with 6 bases between. The CDR3 coding sequence is TGTGCCAGCAGAGAATACTACAATGAGCAGTTCTTC. It yields the protein CASREYYNEQFF.

This clonotype was found many times. The DNA of the CDR3 is TGTGCCATCAGTGAGTCGAAACTAGCCGGGGAGCTGTTTTTT. Translation gives CAISESKLAGELFF. This chain uses TRBV10-3 with TRBJ2-2; possibly TRBD2 for D (5 bases). In germline, CDR1 is ENHRY, CDR2 SYGVKD. Trimming removed 0 bases from V and 6 bases from J, with 8 bases in between. The CDR3 covers 14 residues.

The chain couples TRBV28 to TRBJ2-5, with 8 bases that match TRBD1. The CDR3 is 14 residues long. Germline values: CDR1 MDHEN, CDR2 SYDVKM. The J segment lost 1 base and the V segment lost 8 bases, leaving 6 bases of the junction unmatched. The CDR3 spells CASRGQGTQETQYF. The CDR3 DNA sequence: TGTGCCAGCCGCGGACAGGGCACCCAAGAGACCCAGTACTTC.

This clonotype has a count of ten or more. The chain has TRBV29-1 and TRBJ2-3; D possibly corresponds to TRBD1 (5 bases). This CDR3 has 13 amino acids. Trimming pared 7 bases from V and 3 bases from J, leaving 14 bases between. Germline CDR1 and CDR2: SQVTM and ANQGSEA. The CDR3 nucleotides read TGCAGCGGGGGCGGAGATCTTACAGATACGCAGTATTTT. It encodes CSGGGDLTDTQYF.

The V gene is TRBV28, the J gene TRBJ1-2, with TRBD1 identical over 7 bases. In germline, CDR1 is MDHEN, CDR2 SYDVKM. The length of the CDR3 is 14 residues. The V and J ends lost 5 bases and 3 bases, in that order; junction bases with no gene match: 6. The CDR3 loop reads CASSVRGYDYGYTF. The CDR3 nucleotides read TGTGCCAGCAGTGTCAGGGGGTATGACTATGGCTACACCTTC.

The gene calls are TRBV6-2 or TRBV6-3 and TRBJ2-5; TRBD1 matches at 7 bases. Per the germline V gene, CDR1 is MNHEY and CDR2 is SVGEGT. This CDR3 spans 14 amino acids. Trimming removed 7 bases from V and 1 base from J; junction bases left unmatched: 6. This CDR3 reads CASKWDSIQETQYF. Here the CDR3 DNA reads TGTGCCAGCAAATGGGACAGTATCCAAGAGACCCAGTACTTC.

This clonotype was seen a handful of times. The chain joins TRBV18 to TRBJ1-2; TRBD1 matches 10 bases. The V segment lost 6 bases and the J segment 3 bases; nucleotides outside the gene matches: 7. CDR3 length: 15 amino acids. Germline CDR1 KGHSH, CDR2 LQKENI. CDR3: CASSPRDRGDYGYTF. CDR3 nucleotides: TGTGCCAGCTCGCCCCGGGACAGGGGTGACTATGGCTACACCTTC.

This clonotype appeared many times. The J gene is TRBJ1-4, the V gene TRBV6-1; 8 bases line up with TRBD1. The CDR3 has 14 amino acids. Trimming cost V 6 bases and J 11 bases; bases outside gene matches: 11. CDR1 and CDR2 from the germline V gene are MNHNS and SASEGT. The CDR3 bases are TGTGCCAGCAGCCTCGGACAGGGTGAAGAGAAACTGTTTTTT. Its translation is CASSLGQGEEKLFF.